This TCR beta chain emerged from a study of T cells in Graves' hyperthyroidism and ophthalmopathy. The CDR3 regions of TCR beta were amplified from RNA transcripts. A set of HTBI primers served as the primers for a first-round RT-PCR of the TCR CDR3. TCRdb itself ran the multiplex PCR reads through MiXCR, one entry per CDR3 protein. The table records under 650,000 distinct CDR3 sequences, about 17% of them present only once. Study-level findings and limits: Stable hyperthyroidism was told apart from ophthalmopathy by a model built on 13 V-J features.

The CDR3 is 14 residues long. V lost 4 bases and J 5 bases, leaving 9 bases between the germline ends. Germline V gene data show CDR1 as MDHEN and CDR2 as SYDVKM. This clonotype was found many times. Its antigen is not identified. If no ophthalmopathy progression occurred within 18 months, Graves' hyperthyroidism was stable. Uncontrolled infection, other autoimmune disease, pregnancy or lactation barred patients from enrollment. Each 10 ml fresh peripheral blood draw supplied the PBMCs. The TCR sequence derives from a woman in her twenties or thirties with Graves' hyperthyroidism. The genes are TRBV28 and TRBJ1-6; D perhaps matches TRBD1 (5 bases). Sequencing was done on a sample of blood. CDR3 sequence: CASSWDGDNSPLHF. The CDR3 region has the DNA TGTGCCAGCAGTTGGGACGGAGATAATTCACCCCTCCACTTT.